This paragraph reports one T cell receptor (beta chain). This sample is drawn from a study of blood T cell repertoires in COVID-19. Study as a whole: PBMCs, B-cell-depleted T cells, or T cells provided the cDNA or gDNA that made up the material.

Seattle participants joined during active infection and were tracked over time. TCRdb keeps only in-frame clones here, not all; method: immunoSEQ multiplex PCR. The sample contains roughly 280,000 clones, 88% of which appear only once. This CDR3 has 17 amino acids. The V gene end was trimmed by 6 bases and the J gene end by 6 bases; junction bases not matched to a gene: 15. CDR1 and CDR2 (germline): MDHEN, SYDVKM. V gene TRBV28 combines with J gene TRBJ2-1; 9 nucleotides line up with TRBD1. This receptor was obtained from a woman in her thirties with COVID-19, enrolled during active disease. The source material was peripheral blood. The CDR3 loop reads CASSRLTGGERGNEQFF. CDR3 sequence (DNA): TGTGCCAGCAGCCGACTTACAGGGGGCGAACGGGGCAATGAGCAGTTCTTC.